Shown below are 9 T cell receptor beta chains from a single sample sequenced in a study of T cell repertoires in cytomegalovirus infection. For these receptors, no antigen is known. TCRdb independently ran MiXCR on the reads; one entry per CDR3 protein. This table holds 200,000 to 250,000 distinct CDR3 sequences, 30% to 45% found once. The sequencing here drew on CD8+ T cells from cultured PBMCs, taken from culture after CMV antigen stimulation. All receptors derive from a human donor in good health (CMV status not recorded). Some clones in this sample may be carry-over from other donors' samples.

The chain couples TRBV6-6 to TRBJ2-3; no firm D call. Germline V lookup: CDR1 MNHNY, CDR2 SVGAGI (reference sequence). This CDR3 spans 17 amino acids. V was trimmed by 2 bases and J by 0 bases, leaving 15 bases between them. CDR3 region: CASSYLILTTSTDTQYF. The CDR3 DNA follows: TGTGCCAGCAGTTACCTGATCCTCACTACTAGCACAGATACGCAGTATTTT.

This chain joins TRBV4-2 and TRBJ2-7, with 13 bases identical to TRBD2. The V gene's germline CDR1 is LGHNA and CDR2 YNFKEQ. The CDR3 consists of 16 residues. V dropped 0 bases and J dropped 3; count of bases not matched to a gene: 2. CDR3 DNA: TGTGCCAGCAGCCAAGAAAGACTAGCGGGAGGCTACGAGCAGTACTTC. Translation gives CASSQERLAGGYEQYF.

V gene TRBV4-2 combines with J gene TRBJ2-1, with 9 bases identical to TRBD2. CDR3 length: 15 residues. With V trimmed by 3 bases and J by 0 bases, 0 bases remained unmatched. The germline V gene has CDR1 LGHNA and CDR2 YNFKEQ. The CDR3 nucleotides read TGTGCCAGCAGCCATAGCGGGAGCTCCTACAATGAGCAGTTCTTC. Amino acids: CASSHSGSSYNEQFF.

The chain combines TRBV12-3 or TRBV12-4 with TRBJ2-3, with D possibly being TRBD1 (6 bases). V dropped 6 bases and J dropped 0 bases, with 16 bases sitting between them. The CDR3 has 16 residues. The CDR3 sequence is CASSNRDTQSTDTQYF. CDR3 DNA sequence: TGTGCCAGCAGCAATCGGGACACCCAAAGCACAGATACGCAGTATTTT.

There are a few counts of this clonotype. An end of the junction differs from the germline gene, which may be a read error. V is TRBV29-1 and J is TRBJ2-1; tentative D call: TRBD2 (6 bases). CDR3 length: 10 residues. Per germline, CDR1 SQVTM and CDR2 ANQGSEA. The CDR3 spells CSVKEAGLFF. CDR3 sequence (DNA): TGCAGCGTTAAAGAGGCGGGGCTGTTCTTC.

The V call is TRBV30, the J call TRBJ2-1; tentative D call: TRBD1 (6 bases). V lost 5 bases to trimming and J lost 4 bases, with 12 bases between them. Germline V gene data show CDR1 as GTSNPN and CDR2 as SVGIG (reference sequence). CDR3 length: 13 amino acids. CDR3: CAWSWGLYNEQFF. CDR3 sequence (DNA): TGTGCCTGGTCGTGGGGGCTATACAATGAGCAGTTCTTC.

Turning to this clonotype: At one end the junction does not follow the germline gene, possibly because of a read error. The J gene is TRBJ2-5, the V gene TRBV4-2; 11 nucleotides match TRBD2. This CDR3 is 13 amino acids long. Germline lookup yields CDR1 LGHNA and CDR2 YNFKEQ. The chain's CDR3 is CASSQDLAGGPGF. CDR3 DNA: TGTGCCAGCAGCCAAGACTTAGCGGGAGGGCCGGGTTTC.

The gene calls are TRBV15 and TRBJ2-3; no definite D call. From germline, CDR1 is LNHNV and CDR2 YYDKDF (reference sequence). Deletions cut 3 bases from V and 2 bases from J, with 9 bases between. The CDR3 loop spans 14 amino acids. The CDR3 loop is CATSSLLSTDTQYF. The CDR3 coding sequence is TGTGCCACCAGCAGTCTCCTATCCACAGATACGCAGTATTTT.

In this sample, this clonotype turned up a few times. The J gene is TRBJ2-7, the V gene TRBV28, with 7 bases identical to TRBD2. J lost 5 bases, V lost 2 bases, and 9 bases had no gene match. The CDR3 has 15 amino acids. CDR1 MDHEN and CDR2 SYDVKM come from the germline V gene. The CDR3 DNA sequence: TGTGCCAGCAGTTTAGGGAGGCGGGAGAGGAACGAGCAGTACTTC. The encoded protein is CASSLGRRERNEQYF.